A selection of T cell receptor beta chains follows, all from one sample in a study of blood T cell repertoires in COVID-19. The data were produced by immunoSEQ multiplex PCR, yet TCRdb's version contains in-frame clones alone and is incomplete. The table has 300,000 to 350,000 clones, around 90% seen once. Sequencing was done on a sample of PBMCs or T cells enriched from blood (not recorded which). The receptors here all came from a woman aged 18-30 years with acute COVID-19. The CDR3 runs from the conserved cysteine through the conserved F or W. Each record gives: CDR3 length, V gene, J gene, clone size, D gene, CDR3 DNA, CDR3 protein. D genes are given only for firm matches. Part of the rows lack a size; the others show once, few, many or a class for expanded clones.

14	TRBV27	TRBJ2-1	once	.	TGTGCCAGCAGTTTTTGGAGCTCCTACAATGAGCAGTTCTTC	CASSFWSSYNEQFF
15	TRBV27	TRBJ2-5	.	.	TGTGCCAGCAGTACCACCGGGACACCTGGGAAGACCCAGTACTTC	CASSTTGTPGKTQYF
13	TRBV29-1	TRBJ2-1	.	.	TGCAGCGTTACCCGGGGGTCCTACAATGAGCAGTTCTTC	CSVTRGSYNEQFF
15	TRBV7-3	TRBJ2-1	few	.	TGTGCCAGCAGCTTAATGGGGGCTGGTGGCAATGAGCAGTTCTTC	CASSLMGAGGNEQFF
14	TRBV19	TRBJ2-7	.	.	TGTGCCAGTAGTATGGGCGGGACGGGTAACGAGCAGTACTTC	CASSMGGTGNEQYF
15	TRBV28	TRBJ1-1	.	.	TGTGCCAGCAGTTTATCGGCAGGGCTGGGCACTGAAGCTTTCTTT	CASSLSAGLGTEAFF
15	TRBV19	TRBJ2-7	.	TRBD2	TGTGCCAGTAGCCTACTAGCGGGAGGGCCCGACGAGCAGTACTTC	CASSLLAGGPDEQYF
14	TRBV28	TRBJ2-4	.	.	TGTGCCAGCACCCAGGCAGGAGCCAAAAACATTCAGTACTTC	CASTQAGAKNIQYF
15	TRBV28	TRBJ2-2	.	.	TGTGCCAGCAGTTTGGACTTAGCGAACACCGGGGAGCTGTTTTTT	CASSLDLANTGELFF
14	TRBV30	TRBJ2-3	few	TRBD2	TGTGCCTGGAGGGCTGGACTAGCGGGCGATACGCAGTATTTT	CAWRAGLAGDTQYF
13	TRBV28	TRBJ1-1	.	.	TGTGCCAGCAGGAGACAGGCGCCCACTGAAGCTTTCTTT	CASRRQAPTEAFF
14	TRBV7-3	TRBJ2-1	.	TRBD1	TGTGCCAGCAGCCCTAGACAGGGGGGGAATGAGCAGTTCTTC	CASSPRQGGNEQFF
15	TRBV24-1	TRBJ2-1	.	TRBD2	TGTGCCACCAGTGATACTAGCGGGAGGGCCGGTGAGCAGTTCTTC	CATSDTSGRAGEQFF
16	TRBV6-4	TRBJ2-6	.	TRBD1	TGTGCCAGCAGTGCAGTGACAGGGTCTGGGGCCAACGTCCTGACTTTC	CASSAVTGSGANVLTF
16	TRBV7-9	TRBJ1-1	.	TRBD1	TGTGCCAGCAGCCCACAACCCGGGACAGGGGAGGCTGAAGCTTTCTTT	CASSPQPGTGEAEAFF
14	TRBV5-1	TRBJ1-1	.	.	TGCGCCAGCAGCTTGGCCCCGGGAAACACTGAAGCTTTCTTT	CASSLAPGNTEAFF
16	TRBV2	TRBJ2-7	.	TRBD2	TGTGCCAGCAGTTACGGACTAGCGGGAAGGGGATTCGAGCAGTACTTC	CASSYGLAGRGFEQYF
13	TRBV2	TRBJ1-5	.	.	TGTGCCAGCAGTGAAAGCCAGGTCCAGCCCCAGCATTTT	CASSESQVQPQHF
16	TRBV28	TRBJ1-2	.	.	TGTGCCAGCTCCTCCGGGTCCGCCTCGGCTAACTATGGCTACACCTTC	CASSSGSASANYGYTF
13	TRBV28	TRBJ1-2	.	.	TGTGCCAGCAGGGTTAGGGAGGTCTATGGCTACACCTTC	CASRVREVYGYTF
16	TRBV7-9	TRBJ1-1	.	.	TGTGCCAGCAGCTCCCGGGGGACGGCCGGGAACACTGAAGCTTTCTTT	CASSSRGTAGNTEAFF
18	TRBV6-1	TRBJ1-6	.	TRBD1	TGTGCCAGCAGTGACCCGGGACAGTCCAGCTCCTATAATTCACCCCTCCACTTT	CASSDPGQSSSYNSPLHF
14	TRBV7-2	TRBJ2-7	.	TRBD2	TGTGCCAGCAGCCACACTAGCGGGGACTACGAGCAGTACTTC	CASSHTSGDYEQYF
15	TRBV19	TRBJ1-6	.	TRBD1	TGTGCCAGTAGTACCTCCACAGGGGTGGCTTCACCCCTCCACTTT	CASSTSTGVASPLHF
13	TRBV19	TRBJ2-3	.	.	TGTGCCAGTAGTAGCCTCGCGACAGATACGCAGTATTTT	CASSSLATDTQYF
14	TRBV27	TRBJ1-1	.	.	TGTGCCAGCAGTTTGCTAGCTATGAACACTGAAGCTTTCTTT	CASSLLAMNTEAFF
16	TRBV2	TRBJ1-4	.	TRBD1	TGTGCCAGCAGTGAAGATTCAGGGGGTAGTAATGAAAAACTGTTTTTT	CASSEDSGGSNEKLFF
12	TRBV12-5	TRBJ2-7	.	.	TGTGCTAGTGGTACCGGTGGGGGGGAGCAGTACTTC	CASGTGGGEQYF
16	TRBV9	TRBJ2-1	.	TRBD2	TGTGCCAGCAGCGTACGGACTAGCGGGAGGGCTCATGAGCAGTTCTTC	CASSVRTSGRAHEQFF
12	TRBV12-3/TRBV12-4	TRBJ1-4	.	.	TGTGCCAGCAGTATATCCGGTATTAAACTGTTTTTT	CASSISGIKLFF
12	TRBV5-5	TRBJ2-7	.	.	TGTGCCAGCAGCTCCGGAGGCTACGAGCAGTACTTC	CASSSGGYEQYF
14	TRBV5-8	TRBJ2-3	.	.	TGTGCCAGCAGCTTGGGCGGTAGCACAGATACGCAGTATTTT	CASSLGGSTDTQYF
14	TRBV28	TRBJ2-1	.	.	TGTGCCAGCATCTCCGGGGGGCCTTACAATGAGCAGTTCTTC	CASISGGPYNEQFF
12	TRBV5-8	TRBJ1-5	.	.	TGTGCCAGCAGCCCTGGCTCGTGGCCCCAGCATTTT	CASSPGSWPQHF
16	TRBV28	TRBJ1-4	once	.	TGTGCCAGCAGTACCCCTGGTGGCAGGGTAAATGAAAAACTGTTTTTT	CASSTPGGRVNEKLFF
18	TRBV10-3	TRBJ1-3	.	TRBD1	TGTGCCATCAGTAACGACAGGGAAAAGACGGGCTCTGGAAACACCATATATTTT	CAISNDREKTGSGNTIYF
14	TRBV19	TRBJ1-5	.	TRBD1	TGTGCCACCTCCCGGGACAGGGTCAATCAGCCCCAGCATTTT	CATSRDRVNQPQHF
13	TRBV29-1	TRBJ1-1	.	.	TGCAGCGTCGAAACAAACCAGAACACTGAAGCTTTCTTT	CSVETNQNTEAFF